This TCR beta chain was sequenced for a study of siplizumab effects on memory and regulatory T cells. The protocol was immunoSEQ multiplex PCR, while the TCRdb copy is restricted to in-frame clones and leaves out a portion. The sample has 100,000 or so clones, 90% to 95% seen once. This CDR3 contains 17 residues. Germline V lookup: CDR1 SGHVS, CDR2 FNYEAQ. Trimming at V came to 1 base and at J to 5 bases, leaving 7 bases not matched to a gene. This clonotype was obtained from a human donor in good health. Sequencing used CD4+ T cells sorted from blood. The chain couples TRBV7-6 to TRBJ2-3; 12 positions agree with TRBD1. CDR3 DNA: TGTGCCAGCAGCTTAGTCGGGACAGGGGGCACAGGAGATACGCAGTATTTT. Translated: CASSLVGTGGTGDTQYF.